Below are 17 T cell receptor beta chains sequenced from a single sample in a study of shared clonotypes between healthy human individuals. Profiled with immunoSEQ multiplex PCR; TCRdb holds only in-frame clones, not every one. The sample holds about 560,000 clones, roughly four fifths seen once. The sample was PBMCs. These receptors all come from a woman between 35 and 50 years old in good health. Some clones in this sample may be carry-over from other donors' samples.

The rearrangement joins TRBV11-2 to TRBJ2-1, with 9 bases matching TRBD2. Per germline, CDR1 SGHAT and CDR2 FQNNGV. This CDR3 region has 15 residues. Trimming removed 6 bases from V and 2 bases from J; junction bases left unmatched: 5. The CDR3 loop reads CASRPPSGAYNEQFF. CDR3 nucleotides: TGTGCCAGCAGGCCTCCTAGCGGGGCCTACAATGAGCAGTTCTTC.

The V gene is TRBV14, the J gene TRBJ2-2, with 14 bases matching TRBD2. CDR1 and CDR2 (germline): SGHDN, FVKESK. Losses at the gene ends were 5 bases for V and 6 bases for J; bases not matched to a gene: 5. The CDR3 contains 16 residues. The CDR3, as DNA: TGTGCCAGCAGCACCCGACTAGCGGGAGGGGCCGGGGAGCTGTTTTTT. It is translated as CASSTRLAGGAGELFF.

The CDR3 region is CSAGTGFGTEAFF. CDR3 DNA sequence: TGCAGCGCCGGGACAGGGTTCGGCACTGAAGCTTTCTTT. The V and J genes are TRBV29-1 and TRBJ1-1, with TRBD1 matching over 9 bases. Germline lookup yields CDR1 SQVTM and CDR2 ANQGSEA. The CDR3 consists of 13 residues. The V gene end was trimmed by 7 bases and the J gene end by 4 bases; junction bases not matched to a gene: 7.

The chain has TRBV7-6 and TRBJ2-1, with TRBD2 identical over 8 bases. V lost 2 bases and J lost 9; bases outside the gene matches: 9. Germline V gene sequence: CDR1 SGHVS, CDR2 FNYEAQ. The CDR3 is 15 amino acids. The CDR3 region has the DNA TGTGCCAGCAGCTTACCCAGCGGGAGCTTGGGTGAGCAGTTCTTC. Amino acids: CASSLPSGSLGEQFF.

The chain is built from TRBV6-1 and TRBJ2-1; 8 positions match TRBD1. The CDR3 has 13 residues. After removal of 3 bases from V and 8 bases from J, the junction contained 3 bases not matched to a gene. Germline CDR1 and CDR2: MNHNS and SASEGT. CDR3: CASSEGTGDEQFF. As DNA, the CDR3 is TGTGCCAGCAGTGAGGGGACAGGCGATGAGCAGTTCTTC.

The V call is TRBV4-1, the J call TRBJ1-2; TRBD1 is a possible D gene (6 bases). Per the germline V gene, CDR1 is MGHRA and CDR2 is YSYEKL. The CDR3 is made up of 18 amino acids. Trimming took 2 bases from V and 4 from J, leaving 23 bases between them. In nucleotides, the CDR3 is TGCGCCAGCAGCCAATTGGGGCTTGGGGGACAATTTTCCTATGGCTACACCTTC. Encoded protein: CASSQLGLGGQFSYGYTF.

CDR3 bases: TGTGCCAGCGGGCAGCTAACCCAAGAGACCCAGTACTTC. It yields the protein CASGQLTQETQYF. The chain couples TRBV27 to TRBJ2-5, with no clear D. Between the trimmed V and J ends, which lost 8 bases and 1 base, there was a span of 11 bases. This CDR3 contains 13 residues. In germline, CDR1 is MNHEY, CDR2 SMNVEV (reference sequence).

There are many counts of this clone. The chain is built from TRBV30 and TRBJ2-7, with 7 positions matching TRBD1. CDR1 and CDR2 (germline): GTSNPN, SVGIG (reference sequence). The V gene end was trimmed by 3 bases and the J gene end by 12 bases; junction bases not matched to a gene: 8. The CDR3 has 11 amino acids. The CDR3 loop is CAWSPMDRMYF. The CDR3 nucleotides are TGTGCCTGGAGCCCGATGGACAGGATGTACTTC.

The rearrangement joins TRBV7-9 to TRBJ2-2; either TRBD1 or TRBD2 may fit D (6 bases each). From germline, CDR1 is SEHNR and CDR2 FQNEAQ (reference sequence). The CDR3 extends over 15 amino acids. The V gene lost 5 bases and the J gene lost 7 bases, with 17 bases spanning the gap. The CDR3 coding sequence is TGTGCCAGCAGCCGGAGGGCAGGGGATTTCGGGGAGCTGTTTTTT. It is translated as CASSRRAGDFGELFF.

To note about this clone: One end of the junction varies from germline; a read error may be responsible. The gene calls are TRBV10-3 and TRBJ2-7; D gene unclear. Per germline, CDR1 ENHRY and CDR2 SYGVKD. This CDR3 has 12 amino acids. The CDR3 loop reads CAISESPYEQYF. The CDR3 region has the DNA TGTGCCATCAGTGAGTCCCCCTATGAGCAGTACTTC.

The sample holds a few counts of this clone. The chain joins TRBV19 to TRBJ2-2, with 9 bases that match TRBD1. Germline CDR1 is LNHDA and CDR2 is SQIVND (reference sequence). The CDR3 length is 18 residues. Unmatched junction bases numbered 14, after V lost 2 bases and J lost 7 bases. Written as DNA, the CDR3 is TGTGCCAGTAGTATACCCCCGGGACAGGGAATTATTGGCGGGGAGCTGTTTTTT. Translating it yields CASSIPPGQGIIGGELFF. Supplemented by reference TRBV19 and TRBJ2-2, the full variable domain reads DGGITQSPKYLFRKEGQNVTLSCEQNLNHDAMYWYRQDPGQGLRLIYYSQIVNDFQKGDIAEGYSVSREKKESFPLTVTSAQKNPTAFYLCASSIPPGQGIIGGELFFGEGSRLTVL.

The chain joins TRBV6-4 to TRBJ2-1; D not certain. The CDR3 totals 14 residues. Trimming cost V 5 bases and J 5 bases, with 13 bases left between them. CDR1 and CDR2 (germline): MRHNA, SNTAGT. CDR3 sequence reads: CASSPSESNNEQFF. The CDR3 nucleotides are TGTGCCAGCAGTCCTAGTGAGAGCAACAATGAGCAGTTCTTC.

For this clone: A read error may be the cause here, since a much bigger clone is one base away. The chain has TRBV10-3 and TRBJ2-3; D might be TRBD1 (6 bases). The CDR3 length is 13 residues. Trimming pared 10 bases from V and 0 bases from J, leaving 11 bases between. In germline, CDR1 is ENHRY, CDR2 SYGVKD. The CDR3 loop is CATRDNSTDTQYF. Here the CDR3 DNA reads TGTGCCACCAGGGACAACAGCACAGATACGCAGTATTTT.

V gene TRBV2 combines with J gene TRBJ1-2, with TRBD1 as a possible D gene (5 bases). The CDR3 is 12 residues long. The germline V and J ends were trimmed by 6 bases and 7 bases, with 12 bases remaining between them. Per germline, CDR1 SNHLY and CDR2 FYNNEI. The DNA of the CDR3 is TGTGCCAGCAGAACCCTGACAGTTGGCTACACCTTC. Its protein is CASRTLTVGYTF. The variable domain in full, with the rest retrieved from reference TRBV2 and TRBJ1-2, is EPEVTQTPSHQVTQMGQEVILRCVPISNHLYFYWYRQILGQKVEFLVSFYNNEISEKSEIFDDQFSVERPDGSNFTLKIRSTKLEDSAMYFCASRTLTVGYTFGSGTRLTVV.

The chain recombines TRBV19 with TRBJ1-1; D is possibly TRBD1 (5 bases). V shed 5 bases and J shed 3 bases, with 10 bases lying between them. CDR1 is LNHDA, CDR2 SQIVND, per germline (reference sequence). CDR3 length: 13 amino acids. CDR3 protein: CASSLGLYTEAFF. CDR3 nucleotide sequence: TGTGCCAGTAGTTTGGGACTATACACTGAAGCTTTCTTT.

The chain carries TRBV15 and TRBJ2-1; possibly TRBD2 for D (6 bases). Deletions cut 3 bases from V and 8 bases from J, with 17 bases between. Germline lookup yields CDR1 LNHNV and CDR2 YYDKDF (reference sequence). The CDR3 has 15 residues. CDR3 nucleotides: TGTGCCACCAGCAGGGGGGGTGCGGCTGGCGATGAGCAGTTCTTC. This codes for CATSRGGAAGDEQFF. Using reference TRBV15 and TRBJ2-1 for the parts outside the CDR3, the full variable domain is DAMVIQNPRYQVTQFGKPVTLSCSQTLNHNVMYWYQQKSSQAPKLLFHYYDKDFNNEADTPDNFQSRRPNTSFCFLDIRSPGLGDTAMYLCATSRGGAAGDEQFFGPGTRLTVL.

The DNA of the CDR3 is TGTGCCAGCAGTTTAAACCCGACACTGGGCTACACCTTC. It yields the protein CASSLNPTLGYTF. The V and J genes are TRBV7-2 and TRBJ1-2; D ambiguous. The CDR3 covers 13 residues. V was pared by 6 bases and J by 8 bases, with 16 bases between. The germline CDR1 and CDR2 sequences are SGHTA and FQGNSA.